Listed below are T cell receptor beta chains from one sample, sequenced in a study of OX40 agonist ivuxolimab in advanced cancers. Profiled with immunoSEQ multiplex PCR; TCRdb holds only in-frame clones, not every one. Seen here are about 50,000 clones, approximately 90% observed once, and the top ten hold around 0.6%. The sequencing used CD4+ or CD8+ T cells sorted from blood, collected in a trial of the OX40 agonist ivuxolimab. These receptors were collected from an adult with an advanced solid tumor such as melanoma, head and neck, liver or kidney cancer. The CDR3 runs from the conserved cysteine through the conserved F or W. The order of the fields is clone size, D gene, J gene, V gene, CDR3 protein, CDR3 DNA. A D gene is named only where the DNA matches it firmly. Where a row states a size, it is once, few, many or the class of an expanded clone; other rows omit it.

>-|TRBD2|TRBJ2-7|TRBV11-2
CASRLAGGPSEQYF
TGTGCCAGCAGACTAGCGGGAGGGCCGAGCGAGCAGTACTTC
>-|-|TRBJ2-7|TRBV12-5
CASGLTPGGTEVYEQYF
TGTGCTAGTGGTTTGACACCGGGAGGGACAGAAGTTTACGAGCAGTACTTC
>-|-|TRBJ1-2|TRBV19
CASSITGIGYGYTF
TGTGCCAGTAGTATAACGGGGATTGGCTATGGCTACACCTTC
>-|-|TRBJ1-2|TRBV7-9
CASSLQGANRGYTF
TGTGCCAGCAGCCTTCAAGGGGCTAATCGGGGCTACACCTTC
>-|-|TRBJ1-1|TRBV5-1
CASRWMGDPNTEAFF
TGCGCCAGCAGATGGATGGGGGACCCGAACACTGAAGCTTTCTTT
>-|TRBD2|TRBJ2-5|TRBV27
CASSPRTAGGETQYF
TGTGCCAGCAGCCCAAGGACAGCGGGGGGGGAGACCCAGTACTTC
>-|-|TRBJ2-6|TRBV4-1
CASSQQGYSGANVLTF
TGCGCCAGCAGCCAACAGGGGTACTCTGGGGCCAACGTCCTGACTTTC
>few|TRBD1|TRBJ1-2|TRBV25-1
CASSSGTGAYGYTF
TGTGCCAGCTCCTCCGGGACAGGGGCCTATGGCTACACCTTC
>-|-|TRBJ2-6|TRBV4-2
CASSSKRGAPQVGANVLTF
TGTGCCAGCAGCTCTAAGCGAGGGGCCCCTCAAGTCGGGGCCAACGTCCTGACTTTC
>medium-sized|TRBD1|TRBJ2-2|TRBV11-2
CASSFRGTGSTGELFF
TGTGCCAGCAGCTTCCGTGGGACAGGGAGTACCGGGGAGCTGTTTTTT
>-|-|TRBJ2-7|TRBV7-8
CASSFYPGRGGRYEQYF
TGTGCCAGCAGCTTCTACCCCGGGAGAGGGGGCCGGTACGAGCAGTACTTC
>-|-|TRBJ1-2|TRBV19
CASSIAAGAWDYGYTF
TGTGCCAGTAGTATAGCGGCAGGGGCCTGGGACTATGGCTACACCTTC
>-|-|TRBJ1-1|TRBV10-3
CAISDPRLNTEAFF
TGTGCCATCAGTGACCCTCGCCTGAACACTGAAGCTTTCTTT
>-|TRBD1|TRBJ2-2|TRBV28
CASSRSGGLTGELFF
TGTGCCAGCAGCCGCTCAGGGGGCCTGACCGGGGAGCTGTTTTTT
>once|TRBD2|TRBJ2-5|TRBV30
CAWSPAGQGKETQYF
TGTGCCTGGAGTCCAGCGGGGCAAGGAAAAGAGACCCAGTACTTC
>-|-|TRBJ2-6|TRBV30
CAWNTAFGFNVLTF
TGTGCCTGGAACACGGCATTTGGTTTCAACGTCCTGACTTTC
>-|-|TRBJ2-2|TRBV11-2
CASSLDPGGELFF
TGTGCCAGCAGCTTGGACCCCGGAGGGGAGCTGTTTTTT
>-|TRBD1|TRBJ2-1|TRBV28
CASSSSFPGQGPRDEQFF
TGTGCCAGCAGTTCGTCCTTTCCGGGACAGGGGCCCCGAGATGAGCAGTTCTTC
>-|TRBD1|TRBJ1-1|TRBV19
CVSSKGAPGNTEAFF
TGTGTCAGTAGTAAGGGGGCCCCGGGGAACACTGAAGCTTTCTTT
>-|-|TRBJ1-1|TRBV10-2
CASSVGGANTEAFF
TGCGCCAGCAGTGTGGGGGGCGCGAACACTGAAGCTTTCTTT
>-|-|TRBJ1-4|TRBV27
CASSPYKGRGNEKLFF
TGTGCCAGCAGTCCCTACAAGGGGAGGGGTAATGAAAAACTGTTTTTT
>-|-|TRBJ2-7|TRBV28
CASSEPGLVYEQYF
TGTGCCAGCAGTGAACCGGGACTCGTCTACGAGCAGTACTTC
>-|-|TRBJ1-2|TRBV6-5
CASSYLGGYTF
TGTGCCAGCAGTTACCTAGGTGGCTACACCTTC